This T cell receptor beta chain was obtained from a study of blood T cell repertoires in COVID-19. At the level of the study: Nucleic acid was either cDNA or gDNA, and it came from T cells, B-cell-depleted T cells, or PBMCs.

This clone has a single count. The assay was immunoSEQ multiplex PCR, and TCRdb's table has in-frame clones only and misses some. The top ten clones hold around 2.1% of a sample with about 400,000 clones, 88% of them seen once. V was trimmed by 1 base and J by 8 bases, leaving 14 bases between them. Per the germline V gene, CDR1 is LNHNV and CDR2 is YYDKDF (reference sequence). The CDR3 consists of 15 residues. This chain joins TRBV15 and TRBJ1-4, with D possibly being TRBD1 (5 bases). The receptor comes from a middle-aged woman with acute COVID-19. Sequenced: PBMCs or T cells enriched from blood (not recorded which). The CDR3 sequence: CATSRVGLLREKLFF. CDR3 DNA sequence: TGTGCCACCAGCAGAGTGGGGCTACTGAGGGAAAAACTGTTTTTT. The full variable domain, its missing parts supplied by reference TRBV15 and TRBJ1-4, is DAMVIQNPRYQVTQFGKPVTLSCSQTLNHNVMYWYQQKSSQAPKLLFHYYDKDFNNEADTPDNFQSRRPNTSFCFLDIRSPGLGDTAMYLCATSRVGLLREKLFFGSGTQLSVL.